This record concerns one T cell receptor beta chain sequence. Its antigen is not identified. MiXCR, run by TCRdb on the reads, gives a single entry per CDR3 protein. Of 150,000 to 200,000 distinct CDR3 sequences in the sample, roughly 27% were seen once. The CDR3 has 14 amino acids. Germline V gene lookup returns CDR1 KGHDR and CDR2 SFDVKD. V dropped 5 bases and J dropped 8; count of bases not matched to a gene: 6. The sample is drawn from a study of T cell repertoires in cytomegalovirus infection. Looking at the study overall: Indications came from public TCR beta signatures; they pointed to CMV infection and to a matching HLA type.

Overall study results and limits: HLA-C-restricted CMV clonotypes gave the most frequent clonotype in two of eight donors. Carriage of CMV together with the relevant HLA was identifiable through cumulative public TCR beta family frequency.

The V gene is TRBV24-1, the J gene TRBJ2-3; 10 nucleotides match TRBD1. The receptor's source is a human donor in good health (CMV status not recorded). Some clones in this sample may be carry-over from other donors' samples. Input material: PBMCs. The CDR3 loop is CATSGTGGGGTQYF. Here the CDR3 DNA reads TGTGCCACCAGTGGGACAGGGGGAGGGGGTACGCAGTATTTT.